Below, 17 T cell receptor beta chains from the same sample are listed, as sequenced in a study of blood T cells in healthy people across ages. Combining a sample-barcoded 5' primer with a J-beta primer mix, a second PCR ran for roughly 7 to 12 cycles. TCRdb passed the 5' RACE reads through MiXCR, listing each CDR3 protein once. This sample has 1.8 million or so distinct CDR3 sequences, with 39% found just once. The material sequenced was blood. The receptors originated from a human donor in good health.

This clonotype was seen only a few times. This chain links TRBV2 with TRBJ1-2; D unclear. The CDR3 is 12 residues long. Trimming stripped 6 bases from V and 8 bases from J, with 13 bases between. Germline loops: CDR1 SNHLY, CDR2 FYNNEI. In DNA, the CDR3 is TGTGCCAGCAGGGGATCCTTGGGGGGCTACACCTTC. Translation gives CASRGSLGGYTF.

This clonotype is a singleton in its sample. The V gene is TRBV7-6, the J gene TRBJ1-5, with D unresolved. The V end was cut by 1 base, the J end by 2 bases, with 12 bases between. CDR3 length: 16 residues. The germline CDR1 and CDR2 sequences are SGHVS and FNYEAQ. The CDR3 sequence: CASSLDAVGGNQPQHF. CDR3 DNA sequence: TGTGCCAGCAGCTTAGATGCAGTCGGTGGCAATCAGCCCCAGCATTTT.

The chain has TRBV5-1 and TRBJ1-5; the D is unclear. The V end was cut by 5 bases, the J end by 5 bases, with 11 bases between. The CDR3 runs 13 residues. The germline gives CDR1 SGHRS, CDR2 YFSETQ. Here the CDR3 DNA reads TGCGCCAGCAGGATGGACGGCGATCAGCCCCAGCATTTT. Its translation: CASRMDGDQPQHF.

The chain is built from TRBV7-2 and TRBJ2-2; 9 bases align to TRBD1. Germline trimming cut 4 bases from V and 6 bases from J; bases unmatched to any gene: 12. CDR3 length: 17 residues. The germline CDR1 and CDR2 sequences are SGHTA and FQGNSA. The CDR3 loop reads CASSSLQGARISGELFF. The CDR3 DNA reads TGTGCCAGCAGCTCTTTACAGGGGGCGCGGATCTCCGGGGAGCTGTTTTTT.

The chain combines TRBV7-2 with TRBJ2-7; tentative D call: TRBD2 (5 bases). Germline CDR1 is SGHTA and CDR2 is FQGNSA. The germline V and J ends were trimmed by 5 bases and 10 bases, with 33 bases remaining between them. The CDR3 runs to 18 residues. CDR3 nucleotide sequence: TGTGCCAGCAGCCTCGGGAATTGGGTGGGCTATCGCTTAGAGGCCCAGTACTTC. Encoded protein: CASSLGNWVGYRLEAQYF.

The genes are TRBV13 and TRBJ2-3, with D possibly being TRBD1 (5 bases). Germline V gene sequence: CDR1 PRHDT, CDR2 FYEKMQ (reference sequence). V lost 8 bases, J lost 9 bases, and 18 bases lay in between. This CDR3 region has 13 residues. CDR3 nucleotides: TGTGCCAGCCTATTATGGGGCCAGGGAACGCAGTATTTT. Translated: CASLLWGQGTQYF.

This clonotype was counted a few times. The chain is built from TRBV29-1 and TRBJ1-2, with a possible D match to TRBD1 (5 bases). Between the trimmed V and J ends, which lost 4 bases and 6 bases, there was a span of 12 bases. The CDR3 is 12 amino acids. Germline CDR1 and CDR2: SQVTM and ANQGSEA. CDR3 DNA: TGCAGCGTTGGCGCAGGGACCGATGGCTACACCTTC. Its translation: CSVGAGTDGYTF.

This clonotype was counted a few times. The chain recombines TRBV11-2 with TRBJ2-7; TRBD2 aligns across 7 bases. V trimming: 5 bases; J trimming: 6 bases; junction bases outside the gene matches: 13. This CDR3 contains 15 residues. Germline V gives CDR1 SGHAT, CDR2 FQNNGV. The CDR3 loop is CASSPRASGTSEQYF. DNA for the CDR3: TGTGCCAGCAGCCCGAGGGCTAGCGGTACCAGCGAGCAGTACTTC.

The rearrangement uses TRBV7-8 and TRBJ2-5; no firm D call. This CDR3 is 14 amino acids long. Germline V CDR1 and CDR2: SGHVS, FQNEAQ. V lost 5 bases, J lost 2 bases, and 12 bases lay in between. The CDR3 spells CASSKRLAQETQYF. The CDR3 DNA reads TGTGCCAGCAGCAAACGCTTGGCTCAAGAGACCCAGTACTTC.

This clonotype came up a few times. The J gene is TRBJ2-1, the V gene TRBV9; D is unresolved. V was shortened by 0 bases and J by 8 bases, with 12 bases between the two germline ends. This CDR3 comprises 14 residues. Germline V gene sequence: CDR1 SGDLS, CDR2 YYNGEE. The CDR3 DNA follows: TGTGCCAGCAGCGTAGGGCCCCTCCTGGATGAGCAGTTCTTC. Its translation: CASSVGPLLDEQFF.

The sample holds a few counts of this clonotype. The genes are TRBV4-1 and TRBJ2-7; 10 nucleotides agree with TRBD1. Trimming took 6 bases from V and 2 from J; bases not matched to a gene: 10. The CDR3 is 16 amino acids. Germline CDR1 is MGHRA and CDR2 is YSYEKL. CDR3 in amino acids: CASSRVGGQGAYEQYF. The CDR3 DNA follows: TGCGCCAGCAGTCGGGTGGGCGGACAGGGGGCCTACGAGCAGTACTTC.

Worth noting for this clonotype: This may be a read error: a much more frequent sequence differs by one nucleotide. This chain connects TRBV4-3 to TRBJ1-1, with D unresolved. The CDR3 is 15 amino acids. The germline V gene encodes CDR1 LGHNA and CDR2 YSLEER. The CDR3 loop reads CTSSQEPQMNTEAFF. Here the CDR3 DNA reads TGCACCAGCAGCCAAGAGCCACAGATGAACACTGAAGCTTTCTTT.

This clonotype has at least ten counts. The chain employs TRBV20-1 and TRBJ2-7; perhaps TRBD1 as D (6 bases). The germline V gene has CDR1 DFQATT and CDR2 SNEGSKA (reference sequence). CDR3 length: 13 residues. Trimming removed 3 bases from V and 2 bases from J, with 11 bases in between. CDR3: CSASNREPYEQYF. The CDR3 DNA sequence: TGCAGTGCTAGTAACAGGGAACCCTACGAGCAGTACTTC.

This clonotype has only a few counts. For the CDR3, the DNA is TGCGCCAGCAGCCAAGTTCTGGGCAGCGATTCTAACTATGGCTACACCTTC. Residues: CASSQVLGSDSNYGYTF. The rearrangement joins TRBV4-1 to TRBJ1-2; D is unresolved. The CDR3 spans 17 residues. Looked up from germline, CDR1 is MGHRA and CDR2 is YSYEKL. V was trimmed by 1 base and J by 0 bases, leaving 15 bases between them.

The chain uses TRBV3-1 and TRBJ1-2; D is perhaps TRBD1 (5 bases). Trimming pared 4 bases from V and 0 bases from J, leaving 12 bases between. Germline CDR1 reads LGHDT; CDR2 reads YNNKEL (reference sequence). The CDR3 is 15 amino acids. The DNA for the CDR3 is TGTGCCAGCAGCCTTTTGACAGTCCCTAACTATGGCTACACCTTC. Amino acid sequence: CASSLLTVPNYGYTF.

This chain joins TRBV11-2 and TRBJ2-2; tentatively, D is TRBD1 (6 bases). Germline V gene lookup returns CDR1 SGHAT and CDR2 FQNNGV. The CDR3 length is 14 residues. Trimming shortened V by 3 bases and J by 3 bases, and 8 bases separated the two germline ends. The CDR3 region is CASSFSGDTGELFF. The CDR3 nucleotides read TGTGCCAGCAGCTTTTCAGGGGACACCGGGGAGCTGTTTTTT.

V usage is TRBV7-9 and J usage is TRBJ2-7; 8 bases fit TRBD2. Looked up from germline, CDR1 is SEHNR and CDR2 is FQNEAQ (reference sequence). CDR3 length equals 16 residues. The V gene end was trimmed by 5 bases and the J gene end by 0 bases; junction bases not matched to a gene: 9. CDR3 protein: CASSQPRAGDSYEQYF. The CDR3 bases are TGTGCCAGCAGCCAACCCCGAGCGGGGGACTCCTACGAGCAGTACTTC.